Shown below are 24 T cell receptor beta chains from a single sample sequenced in a study of metastatic and nonmetastatic thyroid tumors. TCRdb re-called the PCR reads through MiXCR. The data hold tens of thousands of clones, with roughly 15% observed a single time. Treatment of any kind had been given to no patient before thyroid surgery. The sequencing sample was made of blood. The receptors here all came from a female donor with papillary thyroid cancer or a benign thyroid nodule (not recorded which). Some clones in this sample may be carry-over from other donors' samples.

This clone has a count of ten or more. The sample contains more than one DNA sequence encoding this CDR3. The chain joins TRBV30 to TRBJ2-2; D not certain. This CDR3 is built from 12 residues. The ends were cut back, 3 bases at V and 2 bases at J, with 4 bases in the middle. The germline V gene encodes CDR1 GTSNPN and CDR2 SVGIG (reference sequence). The CDR3 region is CAWRFNTGELFF. In DNA, the CDR3 is TGTGCCTGGAGATTTAACACCGGGGAGCTGTTTTTT.

This clone was counted only a few times. It may be a read error: a sequence one base away is much more abundant. V is TRBV4-1 and J is TRBJ1-1, with D hard to call. The CDR3 is made up of 13 amino acids. The V end was cut by 5 bases, the J end by 5 bases, with 12 bases between. Germline CDR1 is MGHRA and CDR2 is YSYEKL. DNA for the CDR3: TGCGCCAGCAGCTCAGGACGGAGAACTGAAGCTTTCTTT. Protein product: CASSSGRRTEAFF.

A few counts support this clone. The gene calls are TRBV6-5 and TRBJ2-7; D possibly corresponds to TRBD1 (6 bases). This CDR3 has 15 amino acids. CDR1 and CDR2 (germline): MNHEY, SVGAGI. Trimming removed 6 bases from V and 7 bases from J, with 22 bases in between. The CDR3 DNA reads TGTGCCAGCAGCTATACAGGGTCGTCAGTCTCAGAGCAGTACTTC. Translated: CASSYTGSSVSEQYF.

This clone appeared a few times. This chain links TRBV7-9 with TRBJ1-1; D call uncertain. CDR1 and CDR2 from the germline V gene are SEHNR and FQNEAQ (reference sequence). The CDR3 contains 14 residues. Trimming pared 4 bases from V and 3 bases from J, leaving 12 bases between. CDR3 in DNA: TGTGCCAGCAGCTCAGCACCGGGGTACACTGAAGCTTTCTTT. Translating it yields CASSSAPGYTEAFF. The full variable domain, its missing parts supplied by reference TRBV7-9 and TRBJ1-1, is DTGVSQNPRHKITKRGQNVTFRCDPISEHNRLYWYRQTLGQGPEFLTYFQNEAQLEKSRLLSDRFSAERPKGSFSTLEIQRTEQGDSAMYLCASSSAPGYTEAFFGQGTRLTVV.

This clone came up many times. The chain links TRBV28 to TRBJ1-2; TRBD1 matches 9 bases. V gave up 4 bases and J gave up 7 bases; unmatched junction bases: 4. The germline V gene has CDR1 MDHEN and CDR2 SYDVKM. The CDR3 totals 13 residues. CDR3 in DNA: TGTGCCAGCAGTTGGACAGGGGATAGTGGCTACACCTTC. It codes for CASSWTGDSGYTF.

This clone came up once. This chain joins TRBV7-3 and TRBJ2-1; D is perhaps TRBD1 or TRBD2 (5 bases each). CDR3 length: 14 amino acids. V was shortened by 7 bases and J by 10 bases, with 20 bases between the two germline ends. CDR1 and CDR2 (germline): SGHTA, FQGTGA. The CDR3 reads CASIPGTVNMEQFF. CDR3 DNA sequence: TGTGCCAGCATTCCCGGGACGGTGAATATGGAGCAGTTCTTC.

Many counts were recorded for this clone. The V and J genes are TRBV28 and TRBJ2-3, with D tentatively TRBD1 or TRBD2 (6 bases each). Trimming shortened V by 10 bases and J by 5 bases, and 13 bases separated the two germline ends. Germline V lookup: CDR1 MDHEN, CDR2 SYDVKM. The CDR3 contains 12 residues. CDR3 sequence reads: CATHEGGDTQYF. In nucleotides, the CDR3 is TGTGCCACCCATGAGGGGGGAGATACGCAGTATTTT.

This chain uses TRBV6-2 or TRBV6-3 with TRBJ1-6; D call uncertain. Per the germline V gene, CDR1 is MNHEY and CDR2 is SVGEGT. Trimming took 0 bases from V and 10 from J, leaving 10 bases between them. CDR3 size: 14 residues. Here the CDR3 DNA reads TGTGCCAGCAGTTACTCGAAAGAAGGGTCACCCCTCCACTTT. Translating it yields CASSYSKEGSPLHF.

This clone was detected a few times. This sequence may be a read error, since a much larger clone differs from it by one base. The chain carries TRBV29-1 and TRBJ1-1; unclear D gene. Germline loops: CDR1 SQVTM, CDR2 ANQGSEA. CDR3 length equals 14 residues. Trimming took off 4 bases at V and 1 base at J, with 13 bases between the two ends. This chain's CDR3 is CSVALGWGNTEAFF. CDR3 bases: TGCAGCGTTGCTCTCGGATGGGGGAACACTGAAGCTTTCTTT.

At least ten counts were recorded for this clone. This chain uses TRBV19 with TRBJ2-2, with 7 bases lining up with TRBD2. Germline V gene lookup returns CDR1 LNHDA and CDR2 SQIVND (reference sequence). CDR3 length: 14 amino acids. The V segment lost 8 bases and the J segment 2 bases; nucleotides outside the gene matches: 5. CDR3 DNA sequence: TGTGCCAGTCGGACTAGAATAAACACCGGGGAGCTGTTTTTT. Protein sequence: CASRTRINTGELFF. Supplemented by reference TRBV19 and TRBJ2-2, the full variable domain reads DGGITQSPKYLFRKEGQNVTLSCEQNLNHDAMYWYRQDPGQGLRLIYYSQIVNDFQKGDIAEGYSVSREKKESFPLTVTSAQKNPTAFYLCASRTRINTGELFFGEGSRLTVL.

A word on this clone: A much bigger clone sits one base away, suggesting this may be a read error. The same CDR3 can be traced to other DNA sequences in this sample. V and J are TRBV14 and TRBJ2-3; D gene ambiguous. V lost 4 bases and J lost 10, with 12 bases in between. Germline CDR1 and CDR2: SGHDN and FVKESK. The CDR3 loop spans 12 amino acids. CDR3 sequence (DNA): TGTGCCAGCAGCCGATCTACATGGGCGCAGTATTTT. Translation gives CASSRSTWAQYF.

Regarding this clone: This clone may be a read error of a much larger clone one base away. The chain links TRBV7-9 to TRBJ2-4; D remains ambiguous. V was clipped by 8 bases and J by 0 bases, with 8 bases between them. CDR3 length: 13 residues. Germline values: CDR1 SEHNR, CDR2 FQNEAQ (reference sequence). CDR3 DNA: TGTGCCAGCGTTAATCTAGCCAAAAACATTCAGTACTTC. Translation: CASVNLAKNIQYF.

This clone was picked up many times. The rearrangement links TRBV9 to TRBJ1-4, with TRBD1 as a possible D gene (6 bases). CDR3 length: 15 residues. Germline CDR1 and CDR2: SGDLS and YYNGEE. Between the trimmed V and J ends, which lost 4 bases and 8 bases, there was a span of 18 bases. Written as DNA, the CDR3 is TGTGCCAGCAGCCCCAGCACAGGGCCCCAGGAAAAACTGTTTTTT. Protein product: CASSPSTGPQEKLFF.

This clone was seen a few times. This chain uses TRBV6-6 with TRBJ2-1; D gene unclear. The CDR3 contains 13 residues. Germline V gene data show CDR1 as MNHNY and CDR2 as SVGAGI (reference sequence). Trimming removed 0 bases from V and 10 bases from J, with 10 bases in between. Written as DNA, the CDR3 is TGTGCCAGCAGTTACTCTGAGCGCGACGAGCAGTTCTTC. Translated: CASSYSERDEQFF.

V is TRBV7-9 and J is TRBJ1-1; D not certain. The CDR3 spans 14 residues. Trimming removed 8 bases at V and 1 base at J, with 14 bases between. The V gene's germline CDR1 is SEHNR and CDR2 FQNEAQ (reference sequence). Here the CDR3 DNA reads TGTGCCAGCTTACCAAACTCGGGGAACACTGAAGCTTTCTTT. Encoded protein: CASLPNSGNTEAFF.

This clone was observed once. Here the CDR3 omits its conserved ending phenylalanine or tryptophan, so a read error is the likely source. The V gene is TRBV4-1, the J gene TRBJ2-2, with TRBD1 matching 10 bases. Unmatched junction bases numbered 19, after V lost 3 bases and J lost 6 bases. The CDR3 has 20 amino acids. Germline CDR1 reads MGHRA; CDR2 reads YSYEKL. CDR3 sequence reads: CASSQTPGQGLGVYSGELFL. In DNA, the CDR3 is TGCGCCAGCAGCCAGACACCGGGACAGGGGTTAGGAGTGTATTCCGGGGAGCTGTTTCTT.

The table lists this clone with many counts. The chain carries TRBV15 and TRBJ2-1, with TRBD1 identical over 7 bases. The CDR3 runs to 14 residues. V was clipped by 8 bases and J by 2 bases; unmatched bases: 6. Germline CDR1 is LNHNV and CDR2 is YYDKDF (reference sequence). CDR3 in amino acids: CATRTGETYNEQFF. The DNA of the CDR3 is TGTGCCACCCGGACAGGTGAGACCTACAATGAGCAGTTCTTC.

Ten or more counts support this clone. V is TRBV30 and J is TRBJ1-2; D unresolved. CDR1 is GTSNPN, CDR2 SVGIG, per germline (reference sequence). The CDR3 runs 15 residues. V was shortened by 1 base and J by 8 bases, with 20 bases between the two germline ends. In nucleotides, the CDR3 is TGTGCCTGGAGTGCCACGACCACCTTTGGAAGCGGCTACACCTTC. This translates into CAWSATTTFGSGYTF.

This clone appeared a single time. The junction departs from germline at one end; a sequencing error may be responsible. The V gene is TRBV20-1, the J gene TRBJ2-5; D may be TRBD2 (5 bases). This CDR3 is 14 amino acids long. Germline-derived CDR1 and CDR2 are DFQATT and SNEGSKA (reference sequence). As DNA, the CDR3 is TGTAGTGCTACGTTTTCAGCGGCCCAAGAGACCCAGTACTTC. Translated, it gives CSATFSAAQETQYF.

Comment on this clone: An end of the junction does not agree with germline; a read error may underlie this. The chain combines TRBV9 with TRBJ2-2, with D possibly being TRBD2 (6 bases). Per the germline V gene, CDR1 is SGDLS and CDR2 is YYNGEE. This CDR3 has 14 amino acids. CDR3 in amino acids: CASSHRGNAGGLFF. CDR3 nucleotides: TGTGCCAGCAGCCACCGTGGGAACGCCGGGGGGCTGTTTTTT.

For this clone: This may be a read error, as it is one base from a much larger clone. Other DNA sequences of this sample code for an identical CDR3. The chain recombines TRBV27 with TRBJ2-5; D gene unclear. V lost 4 bases and J lost 5, with 14 bases in between. CDR3 length: 14 residues. Germline values: CDR1 MNHEY, CDR2 SMNVEV (reference sequence). CDR3 loop: CASSSTSRWETQYF. DNA of the CDR3: TGTGCCAGCAGTTCGACTTCGAGGTGGGAGACCCAGTACTTC.

The chain is built from TRBV6-2 or TRBV6-3 and TRBJ1-2, with a tentative D call TRBD1 (5 bases). The CDR3 runs 12 residues. V shed 2 bases and J shed 11 bases, with 12 bases lying between them. CDR1 MNHEY and CDR2 SVGEGT come from the germline V gene. CDR3 sequence (DNA): TGTGCCAGCAGTTACAGGGGTTCTTGTTACACCTTC. Its translation is CASSYRGSCYTF.

This clone is termed medium-sized (0.01 to 0.1%). The V call is TRBV28, the J call TRBJ1-6; D might be TRBD1 (5 bases). Trimming took off 7 bases at V and 0 bases at J, with 13 bases between the two ends. From germline, CDR1 is MDHEN and CDR2 SYDVKM. This CDR3 has 16 residues. CDR3 residues: CASTAGGSSYNSPLHF. CDR3 sequence (DNA): TGTGCCAGCACCGCGGGGGGGAGCTCCTATAATTCACCCCTCCACTTT.

This clone was found many times. Other DNA sequences within the sample encode an identical CDR3. The rearrangement joins TRBV12-3 or TRBV12-4 to TRBJ2-1; D gene uncertain. The length of the CDR3 is 14 residues. The V gene lost 4 bases and the J gene lost 6 bases, with 13 bases spanning the gap. The chain's CDR3 is CASSSLGPGNEQFF. The CDR3 DNA is TGTGCCAGCAGTTCGCTTGGGCCCGGCAATGAGCAGTTCTTC.